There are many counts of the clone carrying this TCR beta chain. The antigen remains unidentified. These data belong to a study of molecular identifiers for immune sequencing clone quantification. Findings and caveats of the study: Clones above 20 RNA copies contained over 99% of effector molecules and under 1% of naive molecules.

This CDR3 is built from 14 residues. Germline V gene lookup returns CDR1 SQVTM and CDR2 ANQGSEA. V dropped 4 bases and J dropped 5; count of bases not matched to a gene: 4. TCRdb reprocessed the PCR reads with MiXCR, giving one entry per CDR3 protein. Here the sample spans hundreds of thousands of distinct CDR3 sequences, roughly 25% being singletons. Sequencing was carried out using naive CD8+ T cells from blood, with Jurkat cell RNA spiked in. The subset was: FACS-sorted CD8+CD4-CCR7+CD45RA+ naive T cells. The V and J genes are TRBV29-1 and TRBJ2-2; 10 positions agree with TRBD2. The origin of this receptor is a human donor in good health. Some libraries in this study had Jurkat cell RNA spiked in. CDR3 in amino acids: CSVGLAGPTGELFF. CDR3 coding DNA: TGCAGCGTTGGACTAGCGGGTCCGACCGGGGAGCTGTTTTTT.